The 32 T cell receptor beta chains reported below all come from one sample, sequenced in a study of blood T cell repertoires in COVID-19 (dated by TCRdb to 2019 to 2021). To prepare the library, the immunoSEQ multiplex PCR assay was applied. TCRdb obtained this table from immuneACCESS and retained in-frame rearrangements with V and J assigned. These tables miss some clones; where compared with another copy, unresolved V genes account for less than half of the shortfall, and the remainder is unexplained. Present in this sample are some 250,000 clones, approximately 81% of which were seen just once. The ten most abundant clones make up 2.5% to 3.5% of the sample. The specimen sequenced was peripheral blood. The receptor source for this set is a woman aged 18-29 years with acute or convalescent COVID-19.

The rearrangement uses TRBV9 and TRBJ2-1, with 11 bases fitting TRBD2. The V gene's germline CDR1 is SGDLS and CDR2 YYNGEE. This CDR3 comprises 15 residues. V lost 4 bases to trimming and J lost 7 bases; unmatched junction nucleotides: 7. The CDR3 loop is CASSSTSGSGNEQFF. CDR3 nucleotide sequence: TGTGCCAGCAGCTCTACTAGCGGGAGTGGGAATGAGCAGTTCTTC.

In this sample, this clone turned up once. The V call is TRBV11-2, the J call TRBJ1-2, with a tentative D call TRBD1 (6 bases). The CDR3 consists of 15 residues. The germline V and J ends were trimmed by 2 bases and 4 bases, with 14 bases remaining between them. In germline, CDR1 is SGHAT, CDR2 FQNNGV. CDR3 sequence: CASSLTSAGVYGYTF. CDR3 bases: TGTGCCAGCAGCTTAACATCAGCAGGGGTCTATGGCTACACCTTC.

The V and J genes are TRBV5-5 and TRBJ1-3; D perhaps matches TRBD1 (5 bases). V was cut by 4 bases and J by 0 bases, with 20 bases left in between. Germline lookup yields CDR1 SGHKS and CDR2 YYEKEE (reference sequence). The CDR3 sequence is 18 residues long. The CDR3 reads CASSGRPGTESSGNTIYF. CDR3 coding DNA: TGTGCCAGCAGCGGACGTCCCGGGACTGAGAGCTCTGGAAACACCATATATTTT.

The chain recombines TRBV10-1 with TRBJ2-5; 11 positions match TRBD1. Germline values: CDR1 WNHNN, CDR2 SYGVQD (reference sequence). The CDR3 is 17 residues long. The V and J ends lost 4 bases and 0 bases, in that order; junction bases with no gene match: 7. The CDR3 reads CASSAGQGGPYQETQYF. The CDR3 DNA is TGCGCCAGCAGTGCGGGACAGGGGGGCCCCTACCAAGAGACCCAGTACTTC.

The chain uses TRBV28 and TRBJ2-1; D is unclear. Per the germline V gene, CDR1 is MDHEN and CDR2 is SYDVKM. The CDR3 loop spans 11 amino acids. Trimming left V 8 bases short and J 6 bases short, with 8 bases between. The CDR3 loop is CASGDSNEQFF. As DNA, the CDR3 is TGTGCCAGCGGCGACTCCAATGAGCAGTTCTTC. The entire variable domain, with the rest obtained from reference TRBV28 and TRBJ2-1, is as follows: DVKVTQSSRYLVKRTGEKVFLECVQDMDHENMFWYRQDPGLGLRLIYFSYDVKMKEKGDIPEGYSVSREKKERFSLILESASTNQTSMYLCASGDSNEQFFGPGTRLTVL.

This chain links TRBV9 with TRBJ2-7, with TRBD2 identical over 8 bases. Germline CDR1 reads SGDLS; CDR2 reads YYNGEE. Trimming took 4 bases from V and 6 from J; bases not matched to a gene: 6. The CDR3 sequence is 13 residues long. For the CDR3, the DNA is TGTGCCAGCAGCCCAAGCGGGAGTGCCGAGCAGTACTTC. Amino acids: CASSPSGSAEQYF.

This chain joins TRBV9 and TRBJ2-2; 9 positions match TRBD2. Germline assignment: CDR1 SGDLS and CDR2 YYNGEE. V lost 0 bases to trimming and J lost 6 bases; unmatched junction nucleotides: 6. The CDR3 sequence is 16 residues long. The CDR3 nucleotides are TGTGCCAGCAGCGTAGGCGGGAGGGCCTCCCCCGGGGAGCTGTTTTTT. Its protein is CASSVGGRASPGELFF.

The gene calls are TRBV29-1 and TRBJ2-7, with 9 bases fitting TRBD1. With V trimmed by 1 base and J by 2 bases, 0 bases remained unmatched. This CDR3 is 13 amino acids long. Germline V gives CDR1 SQVTM, CDR2 ANQGSEA. Written as DNA, the CDR3 is TGCAGCGTTGAAGGGACAGGGGCCTACGAGCAGTACTTC. Translation gives CSVEGTGAYEQYF.

This chain uses TRBV2 with TRBJ2-3; D possibly corresponds to TRBD2 (6 bases). V was pared by 0 bases and J by 1 base, with 11 bases between. CDR3 length: 16 residues. Germline CDR1 is SNHLY and CDR2 is FYNNEI. In nucleotides, the CDR3 is TGTGCCAGCAGTGAAGCGGCTAGCGTTCGCACAGATACGCAGTATTTT. It yields the protein CASSEAASVRTDTQYF.

This CDR3 reads CASSLGLAGLYNEQFF. The CDR3 DNA sequence: TGTGCCAGCAGCCTTGGACTAGCGGGACTCTACAATGAGCAGTTCTTC. The chain is built from TRBV3-1 (or the pseudogene TRBV3-2) and TRBJ2-1; 12 bases are shared with TRBD2. The germline V gene encodes CDR1 LGHDT and CDR2 YNNKEL (reference sequence). CDR3 length equals 16 residues. J was trimmed by 3 bases and V by 4 bases; bases with no gene match: 4.

The chain links TRBV7-2 to TRBJ1-2, with D maybe TRBD1 (6 bases). CDR1 SGHTA and CDR2 FQGNSA come from the germline V gene. The CDR3 totals 16 residues. The V gene lost 5 bases and the J gene lost 2 bases, with 18 bases spanning the gap. CDR3 protein: CASSGSRDTLNYGYTF. The CDR3 region has the DNA TGTGCCAGCAGCGGTTCCCGGGACACCTTAAACTATGGCTACACCTTC.

The chain uses TRBV19 and TRBJ1-6; D is uncertain. Germline V lookup: CDR1 LNHDA, CDR2 SQIVND (reference sequence). The germline V and J ends were trimmed by 6 bases and 3 bases, with 9 bases remaining between them. The CDR3 runs 14 residues. The CDR3 coding sequence is TGTGCCAGTAGCTGGGCAGGCTATAATTCACCCCTCCACTTT. As protein: CASSWAGYNSPLHF.

The chain carries TRBV14 and TRBJ2-3; TRBD2 matches 10 bases. V trimming: 4 bases; J trimming: 8 bases; junction bases outside the gene matches: 9. Germline V gene data show CDR1 as SGHDN and CDR2 as FVKESK. The CDR3 is 15 residues long. The CDR3 sequence: CASSRDGTSARTQYF. CDR3 DNA: TGTGCCAGCAGCCGAGACGGGACTAGCGCTCGTACGCAGTATTTT. The full variable domain, its missing parts supplied by reference TRBV14 and TRBJ2-3, is EAGVTQFPSHSVIEKGQTVTLRCDPISGHDNLYWYRRVMGKEIKFLLHFVKESKQDESGMPNNRFLAERTGGTYSTLKVQPAELEDSGVYFCASSRDGTSARTQYFGPGTRLTVL.

The rearrangement links TRBV6-2 or TRBV6-3 to TRBJ2-3, with D possibly TRBD2 on 6 matching bases. The germline gives CDR1 MNHEY, CDR2 SVGEGT. CDR3 length equals 15 residues. Between the trimmed V and J ends, which lost 1 base and 2 bases, there was a span of 10 bases. The CDR3 DNA sequence: TGTGCCAGCAGTTACTTGGGCGGGATCACAGATACGCAGTATTTT. Protein product: CASSYLGGITDTQYF.

The chain is built from TRBV4-3 and TRBJ1-6, with 7 bases fitting TRBD1. V gave up 8 bases and J gave up 10 bases; unmatched junction bases: 8. There are 13 residues in the CDR3. CDR1 LGHNA and CDR2 YSLEER come from the germline V gene. CDR3 bases: TGCGCCAGCCGAGGGACAGTTGGATCACCCCTCCACTTT. This codes for CASRGTVGSPLHF.

J is TRBJ1-2 and V is TRBV18; no firm D call. The CDR3 is 13 residues long. Germline V gene data show CDR1 as KGHSH and CDR2 as LQKENI. The V end was cut by 6 bases, the J end by 3 bases, with 11 bases between. The CDR3 DNA sequence: TGTGCCAGCTCTCTTAGCCCCGACTATGGCTACACCTTC. Its protein product is CASSLSPDYGYTF.

This chain links TRBV29-1 with TRBJ1-2; D unresolved. From germline, CDR1 is SQVTM and CDR2 ANQGSEA. The CDR3 has 15 residues. Trimming shortened V by 3 bases and J by 0 bases, and 14 bases separated the two germline ends. The CDR3 bases are TGCAGCGTTGAGCTCCCCGGGTTCGCTAACTATGGCTACACCTTC. This codes for CSVELPGFANYGYTF.

J is TRBJ2-7 and V is TRBV6-2 or TRBV6-3; a weak D match, TRBD2 (5 bases). Per germline, CDR1 MNHEY and CDR2 SVGEGT. Trimming removed 0 bases from V and 6 bases from J, with 18 bases in between. CDR3 length: 16 amino acids. CDR3 coding DNA: TGTGCCAGCAGTTACTCGAATGTCCCCATGGAGGTCGAGCAGTACTTC. Residues: CASSYSNVPMEVEQYF.

The chain has TRBV7-8 and TRBJ2-1; unclear D gene. The CDR3 has 12 residues. Germline CDR1 SGHVS, CDR2 FQNEAQ. Deletions cut 8 bases from V and 6 bases from J, with 11 bases between. DNA of the CDR3: TGTGCCAGCGGAGATGAGGCCAATGAGCAGTTCTTC. Translation: CASGDEANEQFF.

This chain connects TRBV27 to TRBJ2-7; TRBD1 matches at 8 bases. The V gene's germline CDR1 is MNHEY and CDR2 SMNVEV (reference sequence). The CDR3 is 15 amino acids. The V and J ends lost 7 bases and 5 bases, in that order; junction bases with no gene match: 13. CDR3 in DNA: TGTGCCAGCACCCCGACAGGGGCCTTTTCTAACGAGCAGTACTTC. Amino acids: CASTPTGAFSNEQYF.

The chain combines TRBV5-1 with TRBJ2-3; D not certain. Per the germline V gene, CDR1 is SGHRS and CDR2 is YFSETQ. V lost 4 bases to trimming and J lost 2 bases, with 8 bases between them. This CDR3 has 13 amino acids. CDR3 bases: TGCGCCAGCAGCCCCCAAAACACAGATACGCAGTATTTT. It specifies CASSPQNTDTQYF.

V gene TRBV6-5 combines with J gene TRBJ2-5, with 8 bases identical to TRBD2. The V gene end was trimmed by 0 bases and the J gene end by 0 bases; junction bases not matched to a gene: 0. Germline-derived CDR1 and CDR2 are MNHEY and SVGAGI. This CDR3 is built from 15 residues. The CDR3 region is CASSYSSGNQETQYF. DNA for the CDR3: TGTGCCAGCAGTTACTCTAGCGGGAACCAAGAGACCCAGTACTTC.

The chain combines TRBV7-8 with TRBJ2-4, with D perhaps TRBD1 (5 bases). This CDR3 region has 16 residues. From germline, CDR1 is SGHVS and CDR2 FQNEAQ. V lost 2 bases and J 9 bases, leaving 20 bases between the germline ends. CDR3 nucleotide sequence: TGTGCCAGCAGCTTACAATCCGGCCGACAGCGAGGCATTCAGTACTTC. Translation gives CASSLQSGRQRGIQYF. Using reference TRBV7-8 and TRBJ2-4 for the parts outside the CDR3, the full variable domain is GAGVSQSPRYKVAKRGQDVALRCDPISGHVSLFWYQQALGQGPEFLTYFQNEAQLDKSGLPSDRFFAERPEGSVSTLKIQRTQQEDSAVYLCASSLQSGRQRGIQYFGAGTRLSVL.

The chain uses TRBV7-3 and TRBJ2-1, with 10 bases fitting TRBD2. This CDR3 region has 15 residues. CDR1 SGHTA and CDR2 FQGTGA come from the germline V gene. The ends lost 4 bases at V and 3 bases at J; junction bases unmatched: 3. In DNA form, the CDR3 reads TGTGCCAGCAGCTACCTAGCGGGAGACTACAATGAGCAGTTCTTC. Translated: CASSYLAGDYNEQFF.

CDR3 sequence: CASSEYSGHEDEKLFF. The CDR3 nucleotides are TGTGCCAGCAGTGAATATTCAGGGCATGAGGATGAAAAACTGTTTTTT. The V and J genes are TRBV25-1 and TRBJ1-4; D is possibly TRBD1 (5 bases). This CDR3 comprises 16 residues. Germline V gives CDR1 MGHDK, CDR2 SYGVNS. The V end lost 0 bases, the J end lost 6 bases, and 14 bases lay between the germline ends.

This clone has a handful of counts. DNA for the CDR3: TGTGCCAGTAGGACAACAGGGGAGCAAAGGGGCTACACCTTC. It codes for CASRTTGEQRGYTF. This rearrangement joins TRBV19 to TRBJ1-2; TRBD1 aligns across 7 bases. The CDR3 covers 14 residues. V was clipped by 6 bases and J by 8 bases; unmatched bases: 12. The V gene's germline CDR1 is LNHDA and CDR2 SQIVND (reference sequence).

The chain has TRBV6-6 and TRBJ2-7, with 9 bases matching TRBD1. Germline trimming cut 5 bases from V and 7 bases from J; bases unmatched to any gene: 12. CDR3 length: 15 residues. In germline, CDR1 is MNHNY, CDR2 SVGAGI (reference sequence). The CDR3 sequence: CASSTGTGLSSEQYF. Here the CDR3 DNA reads TGTGCCAGCAGTACCGGGACAGGGTTATCTAGTGAGCAGTACTTC.

Worth noting for this clone: The sample holds other DNA sequences that translate to the same CDR3. V usage is TRBV5-1 and J usage is TRBJ1-2; D is uncertain. Trimming removed 0 bases at V and 0 bases at J, with 6 bases between. The CDR3 has 14 residues. The germline gives CDR1 SGHRS, CDR2 YFSETQ. CDR3 in DNA: TGCGCCAGCAGCTTGGCGGGAGCTAACTATGGCTACACCTTC. It codes for CASSLAGANYGYTF. The full variable domain, with the rest looked up from reference TRBV5-1 and TRBJ1-2, is KAGVTQTPRYLIKTRGQQVTLSCSPISGHRSVSWYQQTPGQGLQFLFEYFSETQRNKGNFPGRFSGRQFSNSRSEMNVSTLELGDSALYLCASSLAGANYGYTFGSGTRLTVV.

The chain links TRBV11-2 to TRBJ1-5; the match to TRBD1 covers 10 bases. CDR1 is SGHAT, CDR2 FQNNGV, per germline. The J segment lost 7 bases and the V segment lost 4 bases, leaving 7 bases of the junction unmatched. CDR3 length equals 15 residues. CDR3: CASSSGTGAGQPQHF. CDR3 DNA: TGTGCCAGCAGCTCCGGGACAGGGGCCGGACAGCCCCAGCATTTT.

V is TRBV19 and J is TRBJ2-3, with 8 bases that match TRBD1. J gave up 2 bases and V 4 bases, and 5 bases lay outside the gene matches. Germline CDR1 LNHDA, CDR2 SQIVND (reference sequence). The CDR3 length is 15 residues. The CDR3 DNA follows: TGTGCCAGTAGTACAGGGACAGGAATCACAGATACGCAGTATTTT. It is translated as CASSTGTGITDTQYF.

The chain joins TRBV29-1 to TRBJ2-6; TRBD2 is a possible D gene (6 bases). Germline assignment: CDR1 SQVTM and CDR2 ANQGSEA. Deletions cut 6 bases from V and 0 bases from J, with 18 bases between. CDR3 length equals 17 residues. CDR3 in amino acids: CSVPLGGSTSGANVLTF. The CDR3, as DNA: TGCAGCGTCCCCCTTGGGGGGAGCACCTCTGGGGCCAACGTCCTGACTTTC.

In its sample, this clone was seen once. CDR3 coding DNA: TGTGCCAGCAGCCGGGATTCACCCCTCCACTTT. This encodes CASSRDSPLHF. This chain connects TRBV5-5 to TRBJ1-6; D ambiguous. There are 11 residues in the CDR3. V lost 4 bases and J lost 8, with 4 bases in between. In germline, CDR1 is SGHKS, CDR2 YYEKEE (reference sequence). The whole variable domain, remainder taken from reference TRBV5-5 and TRBJ1-6, is DAGVTQSPTHLIKTRGQQVTLRCSPISGHKSVSWYQQVLGQGPQFIFQYYEKEERGRGNFPDRFSARQFPNYSSELNVNALLLGDSALYLCASSRDSPLHFGNGTRLTVT.